This T cell receptor beta chain was found in a study of lymphopenia after photon versus proton radiotherapy. Looked up from germline, CDR1 is SGHRS and CDR2 is YFSETQ. This CDR3 region has 14 residues. V was clipped by 2 bases and J by 1 base, with 9 bases between them. Worth noting for this clone: Its target is unknown.

Study results and limitations: After lymphocyte nadir, photon-treated repertoires showed oligoclonal expansion, especially CD8+ Temra. A bigger post-nadir fall in TCR diversity correlated inversely with survival time in deceased patients.

The method was immunoSEQ multiplex PCR; TCRdb's version includes in-frame clones alone and lacks a portion of them. The sample holds around 23,000 clones, roughly 89% seen once. The chain links TRBV5-1 to TRBJ2-5, with D uncertain. The sequence was obtained from a man aged 50-59 years with gastric cancer. The sequencing here drew on peripheral blood, taken from a patient treated with photon-based radiotherapy. DNA of the CDR3: TGCGCCAGCAGCTTAGGTTGGAGCCAAGAGACCCAGTACTTC. It yields the protein CASSLGWSQETQYF. Supplemented by reference TRBV5-1 and TRBJ2-5, the full variable domain reads KAGVTQTPRYLIKTRGQQVTLSCSPISGHRSVSWYQQTPGQGLQFLFEYFSETQRNKGNFPGRFSGRQFSNSRSEMNVSTLELGDSALYLCASSLGWSQETQYFGPGTRLLVL.